The subject of this entry is one TCR beta chain. The antigen remains undetermined. Germline V lookup: CDR1 MNHEY, CDR2 SMNVEV (reference sequence). This CDR3 contains 18 residues. V shed 5 bases and J 4 bases; nucleotides not matched to a gene: 16. TCRdb re-called the 5' RACE reads with MiXCR, one entry per CDR3 protein. Found here are under 170,000 distinct CDR3 sequences, 44% of them singletons; the top ten hold 13% to 15%. The sample originates from a study of CD8 T cells in ankylosing spondylitis. Overall study results and limits: Blood of patients with ankylosing spondylitis appeared to be characterized by a TCR beta motif of fewer than 10 highly homologous variants. According to the report, clones linked to the disease were significantly enriched in matched synovial fluid samples taken from ankylosing spondylitis patients.

The clonotype comes from a male donor with ankylosing spondylitis. The chain recombines TRBV27 with TRBJ2-1, with 8 positions matching TRBD2. Sequencing was carried out using synovial fluid, either unsorted or a sorted T cell fraction (not recorded which). In nucleotides, the CDR3 is TGTGCCAGCAGTCTCCAGTCGATAGCGGGACCAGTGTACAATGAGCAGTTCTTC. As protein: CASSLQSIAGPVYNEQFF.